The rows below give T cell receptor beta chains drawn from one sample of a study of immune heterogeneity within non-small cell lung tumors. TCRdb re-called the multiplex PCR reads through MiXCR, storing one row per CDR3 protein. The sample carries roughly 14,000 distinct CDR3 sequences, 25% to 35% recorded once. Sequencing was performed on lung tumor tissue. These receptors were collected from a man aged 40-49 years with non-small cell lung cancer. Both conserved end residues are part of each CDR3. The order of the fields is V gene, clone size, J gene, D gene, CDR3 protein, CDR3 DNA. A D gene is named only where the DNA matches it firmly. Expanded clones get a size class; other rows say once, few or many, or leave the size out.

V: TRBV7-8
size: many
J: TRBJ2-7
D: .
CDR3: CASSLDRQNSEQYF
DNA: TGTGCCAGCAGCCTCGACAGACAGAATTCCGAGCAGTACTTC

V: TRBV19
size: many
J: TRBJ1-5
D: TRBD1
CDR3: CATNGQVNQPQHF
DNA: TGTGCCACAAACGGACAGGTCAATCAGCCCCAGCATTTT

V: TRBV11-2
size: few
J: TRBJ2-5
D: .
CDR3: CASSPGVKETQYF
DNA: TGTGCCAGCAGCCCCGGCGTAAAAGAGACCCAGTACTTC

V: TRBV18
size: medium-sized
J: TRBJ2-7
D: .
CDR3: CASSTGTRTYEQYF
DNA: TGTGCCAGCTCCACCGGGACGAGGACCTACGAGCAGTACTTC

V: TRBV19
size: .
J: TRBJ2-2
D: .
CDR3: CASRDVYHTGELFF
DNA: TGTGCCAGTAGAGATGTCTATCACACCGGGGAGCTGTTTTTT

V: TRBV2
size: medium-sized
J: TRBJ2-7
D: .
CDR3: CAGRSGAYEQYF
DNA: TGTGCCGGCCGATCAGGGGCCTACGAGCAGTACTTC

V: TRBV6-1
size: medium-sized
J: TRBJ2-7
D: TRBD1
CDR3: CASNVRGRTYEQYF
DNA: TGTGCCAGCAATGTCAGGGGGCGAACCTACGAGCAGTACTTC

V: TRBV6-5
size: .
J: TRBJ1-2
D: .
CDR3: CASSYSGPLFYGYTF
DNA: TGTGCCAGCAGTTACTCCGGACCCCTCTTCTATGGCTACACCTTC

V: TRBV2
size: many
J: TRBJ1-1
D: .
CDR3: CASSRGENTEAFF
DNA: TGTGCCAGCAGCCGGGGAGAGAACACTGAAGCTTTCTTT

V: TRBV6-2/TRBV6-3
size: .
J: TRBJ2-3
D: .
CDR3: CASSTPITTTDTQYF
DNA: TGTGCCAGCAGTACTCCTATAACCACCACAGATACGCAGTATTTT

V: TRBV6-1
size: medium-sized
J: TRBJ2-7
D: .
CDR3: CASSSGADLPQQYF
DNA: TGTGCCAGCAGTTCCGGGGCGGATCTCCCTCAGCAGTACTTC

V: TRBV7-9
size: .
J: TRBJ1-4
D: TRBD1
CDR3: CASSGDRGYEKLFF
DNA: TGTGCCAGCAGCGGGGACAGGGGGTATGAAAAACTGTTTTTT

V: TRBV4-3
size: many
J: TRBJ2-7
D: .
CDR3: CASSRRGGGDEQYF
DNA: TGCGCCAGCAGCCGTAGGGGAGGGGGCGACGAGCAGTACTTC

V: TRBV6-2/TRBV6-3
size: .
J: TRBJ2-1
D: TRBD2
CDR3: CASSYPSGRGWNEQFF
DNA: TGTGCCAGCAGTTACCCGAGCGGGAGAGGTTGGAATGAGCAGTTCTTC

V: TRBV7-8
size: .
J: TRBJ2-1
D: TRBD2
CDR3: CASSSSGRLNNEQFF
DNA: TGTGCCAGCAGCTCGAGCGGGAGGCTGAACAATGAGCAGTTCTTC

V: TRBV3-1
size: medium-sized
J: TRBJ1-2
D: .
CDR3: CASSQKPGRANYGYTF
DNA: TGTGCCAGCAGCCAGAAGCCGGGCCGAGCTAACTATGGCTACACCTTC

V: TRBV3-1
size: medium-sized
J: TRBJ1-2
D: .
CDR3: CASSQDWLRGYTF
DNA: TGTGCCAGCAGCCAAGATTGGTTGCGGGGCTACACCTTC

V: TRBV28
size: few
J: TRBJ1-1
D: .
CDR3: CASSLGAVNTEAFF
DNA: TGTGCCAGTTCACTTGGGGCAGTAAACACTGAAGCTTTCTTT

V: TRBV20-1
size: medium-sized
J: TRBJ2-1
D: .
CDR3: CSARDLKRLMQFF
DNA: TGCAGTGCTAGAGATTTGAAGCGTCTCATGCAGTTCTTC

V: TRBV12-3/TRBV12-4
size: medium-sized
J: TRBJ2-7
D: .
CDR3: CASSGSARASEQYF
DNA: TGTGCCAGCAGTGGGTCGGCGCGAGCCTCCGAGCAGTACTTC

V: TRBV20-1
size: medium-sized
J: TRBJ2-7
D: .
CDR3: CSARRDSGSYEQYF
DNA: TGCAGTGCTAGGAGGGACTCCGGCTCCTACGAGCAGTACTTC

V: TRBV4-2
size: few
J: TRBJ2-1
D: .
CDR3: CASSHDNEQFF
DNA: TGTGCCAGCAGCCACGACAATGAGCAGTTCTTC

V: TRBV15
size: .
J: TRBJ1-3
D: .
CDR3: CATKRPTSSGNTIYF
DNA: TGTGCCACCAAGAGACCGACAAGCTCTGGAAACACCATATATTTT

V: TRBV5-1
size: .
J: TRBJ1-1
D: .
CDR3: CASSLDGQLSRQNTEAFF
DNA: TGCGCCAGCAGCTTGGATGGCCAGCTTAGTAGACAGAACACTGAAGCTTTCTTT

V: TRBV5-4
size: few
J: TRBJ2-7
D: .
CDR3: CASSLGAGVGEQYF
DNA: TGTGCCAGCAGCCTGGGGGCGGGAGTGGGCGAGCAGTACTTC

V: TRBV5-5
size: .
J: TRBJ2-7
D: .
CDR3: CASSQDVFYDQYF
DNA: TGTGCCAGCAGCCAGGACGTTTTCTACGACCAGTACTTC